These 27 T cell receptor beta chains came from one sample sequenced in a study of blood T cell repertoires in COVID-19. Clones were read by immunoSEQ multiplex PCR, and TCRdb kept only the in-frame ones, dropping some. The sample lists 390,000 or so clones; around 87% were seen once. Specimen: peripheral blood. The receptors come from a woman in her 30s with COVID-19, enrolled during active disease.

To note about this clone: The sample has other DNA sequences that encode this CDR3 too. As DNA, the CDR3 is TGCGCCAGCAGCTTGACAGGGACAGGATCCTACGAGCAGTACTTC. This translates into CASSLTGTGSYEQYF. This chain joins TRBV5-1 and TRBJ2-7; 8 bases fit TRBD1. The CDR3 length is 15 residues. Germline V CDR1 and CDR2: SGHRS, YFSETQ. Trimming took 1 base from V and 1 from J; bases not matched to a gene: 4. The full variable domain, in which reference TRBV5-1 and TRBJ2-7 provide the parts outside the CDR3, is KAGVTQTPRYLIKTRGQQVTLSCSPISGHRSVSWYQQTPGQGLQFLFEYFSETQRNKGNFPGRFSGRQFSNSRSEMNVSTLELGDSALYLCASSLTGTGSYEQYFGPGTRLTVT.

The genes are TRBV19 and TRBJ2-7; 9 bases are shared with TRBD2. The germline V gene has CDR1 LNHDA and CDR2 SQIVND (reference sequence). Trimming at V came to 4 bases and at J to 12 bases, leaving 13 bases not matched to a gene. The CDR3 is 14 amino acids. In DNA form, the CDR3 reads TGTGCCAGTAGTAATAGGCCAGCGGGAGGCCCCCGGTACTTC. Its translation: CASSNRPAGGPRYF.

This clone has more than one count but fewer than ten. The V call is TRBV23-1, the J call TRBJ2-3, with TRBD2 identical over 10 bases. TRBV23-1 is an open reading frame, and its role is uncertain. V lost 8 bases, J lost 0 bases, and 8 bases stayed unmatched. The CDR3 is made up of 16 amino acids. The CDR3 here is CASPPGLAESTDTQYF. For the CDR3, the DNA is TGCGCCAGCCCCCCCGGACTAGCGGAGAGCACAGATACGCAGTATTTT.

The chain couples TRBV15 to TRBJ2-1; TRBD2 matches 8 bases. The germline CDR1 and CDR2 sequences are LNHNV and YYDKDF (reference sequence). The CDR3 is 15 residues long. V lost 3 bases, J lost 5 bases, and 6 bases stayed unmatched. The CDR3 DNA is TGTGCCACCAGCAGCGGGAGGGCCGTAAACAATGAGCAGTTCTTC. The encoded protein is CATSSGRAVNNEQFF.

V and J are TRBV4-1 and TRBJ2-1; D unresolved. This CDR3 is 17 amino acids long. The ends were cut back, 1 base at V and 8 bases at J, with 21 bases in the middle. CDR1 is MGHRA and CDR2 is YSYEKL in the germline V gene. In nucleotides, the CDR3 is TGCGCCAGCAGCCAAGGACACGTGAGCCGAGCAGGCGATGAGCAGTTCTTC. This sequence encodes CASSQGHVSRAGDEQFF.

The genes are TRBV5-8 and TRBJ1-5, with no clear D. The CDR3 sequence is 11 residues long. V was cut by 3 bases and J by 5 bases, with 3 bases left in between. Germline V gene lookup returns CDR1 SGHTS and CDR2 YDEGEE. The CDR3 sequence: CASSYYQPQHF. The DNA for the CDR3 is TGTGCCAGCAGCTACTATCAGCCCCAGCATTTT.

The V and J genes are TRBV7-6 and TRBJ2-1; 9 bases fit TRBD2. Germline V gives CDR1 SGHVS, CDR2 FNYEAQ. The CDR3 sequence is 15 residues long. Trimming removed 4 bases from V and 10 bases from J; junction bases left unmatched: 11. The CDR3 spells CASSSGAGGPREQFF. CDR3 coding DNA: TGTGCCAGCAGCTCGGGGGCGGGAGGGCCGAGGGAGCAGTTCTTC.

V usage is TRBV2 and J usage is TRBJ1-5, with 9 positions matching TRBD1. The germline V gene encodes CDR1 SNHLY and CDR2 FYNNEI. There are 14 residues in the CDR3. V gave up 7 bases and J gave up 7 bases; unmatched junction bases: 8. The CDR3 loop is CASKKGQGGQPQHF. The CDR3 nucleotides read TGTGCCAGCAAAAAGGGACAGGGAGGCCAGCCCCAGCATTTT.

This chain uses TRBV27 with TRBJ2-2; D call uncertain. The CDR3 runs 12 residues. The germline V gene has CDR1 MNHEY and CDR2 SMNVEV (reference sequence). Trimming took 6 bases from V and 3 from J, leaving 5 bases between them. CDR3 sequence reads: CASRRYTGELFF. The CDR3 nucleotides are TGTGCCAGCAGGAGATACACCGGGGAGCTGTTTTTT.

The chain combines TRBV7-3 with TRBJ2-3; weak D call: TRBD1 (6 bases). V lost 3 bases, J lost 3 bases, and 7 bases lay in between. This CDR3 is 13 amino acids long. Germline V gene data show CDR1 as SGHTA and CDR2 as FQGTGA. CDR3 in DNA: TGTGCCAGCAGCTTCACAGGGACAGATACGCAGTATTTT. Translated: CASSFTGTDTQYF.

This chain joins TRBV4-1 and TRBJ1-6; D might be TRBD1 (5 bases). CDR1 and CDR2 (germline): MGHRA, YSYEKL. V lost 0 bases and J 9 bases, leaving 9 bases between the germline ends. The CDR3 extends over 14 amino acids. The CDR3 is CASSQDRVPSPLHF. As DNA, the CDR3 is TGCGCCAGCAGCCAAGACAGGGTACCTTCACCCCTCCACTTT.

The chain recombines TRBV30 with TRBJ2-7; D remains unclear. The germline gives CDR1 GTSNPN, CDR2 SVGIG (reference sequence). Trimming took off 2 bases at V and 5 bases at J, with 4 bases between the two ends. The CDR3 has 10 residues. The CDR3 spells CAWSFNEQYF. CDR3 bases: TGTGCCTGGAGTTTCAACGAGCAGTACTTC.

V usage is TRBV27 and J usage is TRBJ1-2; 8 nucleotides match TRBD1. CDR3 length equals 15 residues. The germline V gene encodes CDR1 MNHEY and CDR2 SMNVEV (reference sequence). With 6 bases clipped from V and 8 bases from J, the junction kept 14 bases outside the gene matches. DNA of the CDR3: TGTGCCAGCAGCCCGACAGGGGAATCGCTGGGAGGCTACACCTTC. This sequence encodes CASSPTGESLGGYTF.

The rearrangement links TRBV27 to TRBJ1-5, with D unresolved. Germline V CDR1 and CDR2: MNHEY, SMNVEV (reference sequence). With 5 bases removed from V and 7 bases from J, the gap between germline ends came to 9 bases. This CDR3 has 12 amino acids. The CDR3 coding sequence is TGTGCCAGCAGTGAAGGAGGACAGCCCCAGCATTTT. Its protein product is CASSEGGQPQHF.

The chain recombines TRBV9 with TRBJ2-7; D perhaps matches TRBD2 (6 bases). The CDR3 is 14 amino acids. The V end lost 0 bases, the J end lost 5 bases, and 12 bases lay between the germline ends. Germline values: CDR1 SGDLS, CDR2 YYNGEE. The CDR3 DNA reads as TGTGCCAGCAGCGTAGCTGGGACTCGAGACGAGCAGTACTTC. Amino acids: CASSVAGTRDEQYF.

The chain links TRBV7-3 to TRBJ2-1; weak D call: TRBD2 (5 bases). V was pared by 5 bases and J by 7 bases, with 15 bases between. This CDR3 is built from 14 residues. Germline loops: CDR1 SGHTA, CDR2 FQGTGA. CDR3 loop: CASSAAAGGNEQFF. CDR3 DNA: TGTGCCAGCAGCGCCGCGGCGGGTGGGAATGAGCAGTTCTTC. Supplemented by reference TRBV7-3 and TRBJ2-1, the full variable domain reads GAGVSQTPSNKVTEKGKYVELRCDPISGHTALYWYRQSLGQGPEFLIYFQGTGAADDSGLPNDRFFAVRPEGSVSTLKIQRTERGDSAVYLCASSAAAGGNEQFFGPGTRLTVL.

V usage is TRBV10-1 and J usage is TRBJ1-1; TRBD1 is a possible D gene (5 bases). The germline gives CDR1 WNHNN, CDR2 SYGVQD (reference sequence). The germline V and J ends were trimmed by 0 bases and 6 bases, with 14 bases remaining between them. The CDR3 contains 15 residues. CDR3 region: CASSESTWGVAEAFF. In DNA, the CDR3 is TGCGCCAGCAGTGAGTCGACATGGGGGGTTGCTGAAGCTTTCTTT.

This chain uses TRBV19 with TRBJ2-6; the D is unclear. CDR3 length equals 15 residues. The V end was cut by 4 bases, the J end by 0 bases, with 7 bases between. CDR1 LNHDA and CDR2 SQIVND come from the germline V gene (reference sequence). CDR3 region: CASSTPSSGANVLTF. The CDR3 DNA sequence: TGTGCCAGTAGTACACCCAGCTCTGGGGCCAACGTCCTGACTTTC. Together with reference TRBV19 and TRBJ2-6, the CDR3 gives the full variable domain: DGGITQSPKYLFRKEGQNVTLSCEQNLNHDAMYWYRQDPGQGLRLIYYSQIVNDFQKGDIAEGYSVSREKKESFPLTVTSAQKNPTAFYLCASSTPSSGANVLTFGAGSRLTVL.

This chain connects TRBV6-1 to TRBJ2-7, with D possibly being TRBD2 (7 bases). The CDR3 contains 15 residues. The V and J ends lost 1 base and 2 bases respectively, with 12 bases between them. Germline CDR1 reads MNHNS; CDR2 reads SASEGT. This chain's CDR3 is CASSEVGEGAYEQYF. For the CDR3, the DNA is TGTGCCAGCAGTGAAGTAGGGGAGGGGGCCTACGAGCAGTACTTC.

For this clone: One end of the junction varies from germline; a read error may be responsible. The rearrangement uses TRBV7-7 and TRBJ2-1, with 15 bases aligning to TRBD2. The CDR3 runs to 16 residues. CDR1 and CDR2 from the germline V gene are SSHAT and FNYEAQ (reference sequence). The CDR3 region is CASSPGLAGGRGEQFF. DNA of the CDR3: TGTGCTAGCAGCCCCGGACTAGCGGGAGGGAGAGGTGAGCAGTTCTTC.

This chain joins TRBV2 and TRBJ1-4; D perhaps matches TRBD1 (5 bases). There are 14 residues in the CDR3. The ends were cut back, 7 bases at V and 6 bases at J, with 15 bases in the middle. Germline V gene sequence: CDR1 SNHLY, CDR2 FYNNEI. This CDR3 reads CASKPRASDEKLFF. The CDR3 nucleotides are TGTGCCAGCAAGCCCAGGGCCTCTGATGAAAAACTGTTTTTT.

This chain uses TRBV30 with TRBJ2-1; D remains ambiguous. This CDR3 has 15 amino acids. V lost 2 bases and J lost 0, with 11 bases in between. Germline values: CDR1 GTSNPN, CDR2 SVGIG (reference sequence). DNA for the CDR3: TGTGCCTGGAGTCTAGGTTTGGGCTCCTACAATGAGCAGTTCTTC. Amino acids: CAWSLGLGSYNEQFF.

The chain is built from TRBV27 and TRBJ1-1, with 7 positions matching TRBD1. The CDR3 sequence is 15 residues long. The germline CDR1 and CDR2 sequences are MNHEY and SMNVEV (reference sequence). With 5 bases clipped from V and 0 bases from J, the junction kept 6 bases outside the gene matches. In DNA, the CDR3 is TGTGCCAGCAGTCCCCCGGGACAGATGAACACTGAAGCTTTCTTT. The encoded protein is CASSPPGQMNTEAFF.

The V call is TRBV7-6, the J call TRBJ1-6; D gene uncertain. CDR1 SGHVS and CDR2 FNYEAQ come from the germline V gene. V dropped 2 bases and J dropped 7 bases, with 12 bases sitting between them. The CDR3 extends over 15 amino acids. The CDR3 loop is CASSLYPEPNSPLHF. The CDR3 coding sequence is TGTGCCAGCAGCTTATATCCAGAACCCAATTCACCCCTCCACTTT.

This clone was observed a single time. The rearrangement links TRBV5-6 to TRBJ2-5; D might be TRBD1 (5 bases). This CDR3 spans 13 amino acids. Germline V gene lookup returns CDR1 SGHDT and CDR2 YYEEEE. V was trimmed by 6 bases and J by 1 base, leaving 10 bases between them. DNA of the CDR3: TGTGCCAGCATTTTCAGGGCCCAAGAGACCCAGTACTTC. Protein: CASIFRAQETQYF.

The genes are TRBV9 and TRBJ1-2, with 10 bases matching TRBD1. V lost 4 bases, J lost 6 bases, and 9 bases stayed unmatched. The CDR3 is 15 amino acids. Germline CDR1 reads SGDLS; CDR2 reads YYNGEE. The CDR3 reads CASSPRDRGVDGYTF. The CDR3 DNA follows: TGTGCCAGCAGCCCGCGGGACAGGGGCGTCGATGGCTACACCTTC.

The chain carries TRBV9 and TRBJ1-2; the match to TRBD1 covers 9 bases. Germline CDR1 SGDLS, CDR2 YYNGEE. The length of the CDR3 is 13 residues. V gave up 2 bases and J gave up 8 bases; unmatched junction bases: 4. This chain's CDR3 is CASSVGTGNGYTF. As DNA, the CDR3 is TGTGCCAGCAGCGTGGGGACAGGGAACGGCTACACCTTC.